This T cell receptor (beta chain) stems from a study of identical twins. TCRdb analysed the 5' RACE reads with MiXCR anew, one entry per CDR3 protein. The sample has some 590,000 distinct CDR3 sequences, 9.5% to 10% seen once. This clonotype was observed at least ten times. The antigen is undetermined. V gave up 7 bases and J gave up 1 base; unmatched junction bases: 7. In germline, CDR1 is ENHRY, CDR2 SYGVKD. The CDR3 is 15 amino acids. Study outcomes and limitations: The models systematically underestimated how much out-of-frame TCR alpha was shared in monozygotic twins.

These sequences were also reported in another study, on yellow fever vaccine responses in identical twins.

The sequenced sample consisted of PBMCs. This receptor was taken from a woman younger than 35 in good health. The V gene is TRBV10-3, the J gene TRBJ1-3, with 7 nucleotides matching TRBD1. CDR3 sequence: CAITSDRVSGNTIYF. The CDR3 DNA is TGTGCCATCACCTCAGACAGGGTTTCTGGAAACACCATATATTTT.